A selection of T cell receptor beta chains follows, all from one sample in a study of T cells expressing NK-cell markers. TCRdb re-analyzed the 5' RACE reads; it lists each CDR3 protein once, without DNA. The sample holds roughly 120,000 distinct CDR3 sequences. Sequenced: blood T cells: a sorted CD56 or NKG2C T cell subset, CD4+ or CD8+ T cells, or bulk PBMC T cells (not recorded which). These TCRs come from a woman aged 18-70 years in good health. Each CDR3 is given with its conserved first and last residue. The order of the fields is J gene, V gene, CDR3 length, CDR3 protein.

>TRBJ2-3|TRBV25-1|15
CTSSEYPPGTDTQYF
>TRBJ2-3|TRBV12-3/TRBV12-4|16
CASSPTGGLGTDTQYF
>TRBJ2-2|TRBV4-2|12
CASSVKTGELFF
>TRBJ2-1|TRBV29-1|15
CSVRGSQNPPNEQFF
>TRBJ2-7|TRBV7-9|16
CASSSASKGESYEQYF
>TRBJ2-1|TRBV20-1|15
CSSGGWPGGRFEQFF
>TRBJ2-2|TRBV2|15
CAAGDREGSAGELFF
>TRBJ2-5|TRBV12-3/TRBV12-4|12
CASSPVRETQYF
>TRBJ2-3|TRBV12-3/TRBV12-4|14
CASTTGGVTDTQYF
>TRBJ1-1|TRBV4-1|15
CASSQGDRRPSEAFF
>TRBJ2-7|TRBV28|14
CASSLLAGMGEQYF
>TRBJ1-2|TRBV7-9|15
CASSPEARSNYGYTF
>TRBJ2-1|TRBV4-1|13
CASSSVAGTREFF
>TRBJ2-4|TRBV12-2|18
CASRLVHGGGLAKNIQYF
>TRBJ1-3|TRBV29-1|12
CSAGVSGNTIYF
>TRBJ2-1|TRBV23-1|13
CASRGGRAGEQFF
>TRBJ2-1|TRBV9|18
CASSATGLAGGTFDEQFF
>TRBJ1-4|TRBV5-5|16
CASSPGTTATNEKLFF
>TRBJ2-5|TRBV7-9|15
CASSFSGGAGETQYF
>TRBJ2-1|TRBV6-5|14
CASSYTGRSDEQFF
>TRBJ2-1|TRBV6-1|13
CASTVGGYNEQFF
>TRBJ1-1|TRBV11-1|12
CASSSGPSEAFF
>TRBJ2-3|TRBV27|18
CASSQEGQGGLSTDTQYF